These 14 T cell receptor beta chains were all obtained from the same sample, sequenced in a study of blood T cell repertoires in COVID-19. Here immunoSEQ multiplex PCR was the method, and the copy in TCRdb shows in-frame clones only, minus some. The table lists 410,000 or so clones, approximately 91% of them singletons, with roughly 1.6% in the top ten. The sample taken for sequencing was peripheral blood. The receptors originated from a woman in her thirties or forties with COVID-19, enrolled during active disease.

The V gene is TRBV6-6, the J gene TRBJ2-5, with 7 bases matching TRBD1. J was trimmed by 2 bases and V by 6 bases; bases with no gene match: 9. Germline values: CDR1 MNHNY, CDR2 SVGAGI (reference sequence). The CDR3 sequence is 15 residues long. CDR3 nucleotide sequence: TGTGCCAGCAGACCGCCCGACAGGGATCAAGAGACCCAGTACTTC. This encodes CASRPPDRDQETQYF.

The V gene is TRBV28, the J gene TRBJ1-1, with a tentative D call TRBD1 (6 bases). Germline CDR1 and CDR2: MDHEN and SYDVKM. The CDR3 runs to 17 residues. V was clipped by 1 base and J by 3 bases, with 18 bases between them. The CDR3 loop reads CASSLSQRTVRDTEAFF. In DNA, the CDR3 is TGTGCCAGCAGTTTATCCCAACGGACAGTCCGGGACACTGAAGCTTTCTTT.

This chain uses TRBV6-4 with TRBJ1-2; D is ambiguous. This CDR3 spans 14 amino acids. V shed 7 bases and J shed 3 bases, with 15 bases lying between them. CDR1 and CDR2 from the germline V gene are MRHNA and SNTAGT. The CDR3 DNA reads as TGTGCCAGCAAACAATCTGGTGTCGACTATGGCTACACCTTC. It yields the protein CASKQSGVDYGYTF.

The V gene is TRBV5-5, the J gene TRBJ1-1, with a weak D call TRBD1 (5 bases). The CDR3 has 15 residues. Germline loops: CDR1 SGHKS, CDR2 YYEKEE (reference sequence). V was shortened by 1 base and J by 5 bases, with 15 bases between the two germline ends. The CDR3 nucleotides read TGTGCCAGCAGCTTGTTGCAGGGTGTGGAGACTGAAGCTTTCTTT. It yields the protein CASSLLQGVETEAFF.

The chain combines TRBV7-2 with TRBJ2-3, with a possible D match to TRBD2 (7 bases). V gave up 2 bases and J gave up 4 bases, with 10 bases separating them. The CDR3 is made up of 14 amino acids. Germline-derived CDR1 and CDR2 are SGHTA and FQGNSA. CDR3 sequence reads: CASSLRRGPDTQYF. CDR3 nucleotides: TGTGCCAGCAGCTTACGGCGGGGGCCAGATACGCAGTATTTT.

The rearrangement joins TRBV28 to TRBJ2-7; 10 bases are a match to TRBD1. J was trimmed by 6 bases and V by 4 bases; bases with no gene match: 3. Germline lookup yields CDR1 MDHEN and CDR2 SYDVKM. This CDR3 has 13 amino acids. In DNA, the CDR3 is TGTGCCAGCAGTTCAGGGACAGGGGCCGAGCAGTACTTC. Encoded protein: CASSSGTGAEQYF.

This clone turned up a few times. This chain uses TRBV6-2 or TRBV6-3 with TRBJ1-5; D is undetermined. The length of the CDR3 is 17 residues. Trimming left V 2 bases short and J 6 bases short, with 20 bases between. Germline-derived CDR1 and CDR2 are MNHEY and SVGEGT. The CDR3 reads CASSYRIGRDLGQPQHF. The DNA for the CDR3 is TGTGCCAGCAGTTACAGGATAGGGAGGGATCTGGGTCAGCCCCAGCATTTT.

The chain joins TRBV28 to TRBJ2-7, with TRBD2 as a possible D gene (5 bases). CDR1 MDHEN and CDR2 SYDVKM come from the germline V gene. V was trimmed by 5 bases and J by 6 bases, leaving 20 bases between them. CDR3 length: 15 amino acids. The CDR3 region is CASSPRTFPRSEQYF. DNA of the CDR3: TGTGCCAGCAGTCCCCGGACTTTCCCTCGATCCGAGCAGTACTTC.

This chain joins TRBV28 and TRBJ1-2; no definite D call. V lost 0 bases and J 0 bases, leaving 11 bases between the germline ends. There are 16 residues in the CDR3. Germline V CDR1 and CDR2: MDHEN, SYDVKM. CDR3 loop: CASSLWSPSANYGYTF. In DNA form, the CDR3 reads TGTGCCAGCAGTTTATGGTCTCCCTCGGCTAACTATGGCTACACCTTC.

V is TRBV9 and J is TRBJ2-5, with D perhaps matching TRBD1 (6 bases). The CDR3 loop spans 16 amino acids. CDR1 and CDR2 (germline): SGDLS, YYNGEE. V was shortened by 1 base and J by 3 bases, with 16 bases between the two germline ends. The CDR3 region is CASSVSPSGQKETQYF. DNA of the CDR3: TGTGCCAGCAGCGTAAGTCCCTCGGGACAAAAAGAGACCCAGTACTTC.

In its sample, this clone was seen a few times. The CDR3 sequence: CASSLWPRQVRDRYEQYF. CDR3 nucleotide sequence: TGTGCCAGCAGTTTATGGCCCCGACAGGTCAGGGATAGATACGAGCAGTACTTC. The chain carries TRBV28 and TRBJ2-7, with D possibly being TRBD1 (6 bases). V was shortened by 0 bases and J by 4 bases, with 22 bases between the two germline ends. Germline V lookup: CDR1 MDHEN, CDR2 SYDVKM. The CDR3 extends over 18 amino acids.

This clone has only a few counts. Different DNA sequences within this sample yield the same CDR3. This sequence joins TRBV5-1 and TRBJ1-4; 11 bases agree with TRBD1. V was pared by 0 bases and J by 7 bases, with 2 bases of the junction left unmatched. This CDR3 spans 15 amino acids. The germline V gene has CDR1 SGHRS and CDR2 YFSETQ. CDR3 loop: CASSLVGQGGEKLFF. The CDR3, as DNA: TGCGCCAGCAGCTTGGTGGGACAGGGGGGTGAAAAACTGTTTTTT.

V and J are TRBV9 and TRBJ1-4; D not resolved. There are 15 residues in the CDR3. The germline V and J ends were trimmed by 4 bases and 0 bases, with 10 bases remaining between them. Germline V lookup: CDR1 SGDLS, CDR2 YYNGEE. CDR3 sequence reads: CASSISGATNEKLFF. The CDR3 bases are TGTGCCAGCAGCATCAGCGGGGCAACTAATGAAAAACTGTTTTTT.

The chain combines TRBV2 with TRBJ1-2; D remains ambiguous. Looked up from germline, CDR1 is SNHLY and CDR2 is FYNNEI. V was clipped by 3 bases and J by 8 bases, with 16 bases between them. The CDR3 covers 14 residues. CDR3 nucleotides: TGTGCCAGCAGTGACCAGGTTCCCCTAAGAGGCTACACCTTC. This sequence encodes CASSDQVPLRGYTF. Using reference TRBV2 and TRBJ1-2 for the parts outside the CDR3, the full variable domain is EPEVTQTPSHQVTQMGQEVILRCVPISNHLYFYWYRQILGQKVEFLVSFYNNEISEKSEIFDDQFSVERPDGSNFTLKIRSTKLEDSAMYFCASSDQVPLRGYTFGSGTRLTVV.